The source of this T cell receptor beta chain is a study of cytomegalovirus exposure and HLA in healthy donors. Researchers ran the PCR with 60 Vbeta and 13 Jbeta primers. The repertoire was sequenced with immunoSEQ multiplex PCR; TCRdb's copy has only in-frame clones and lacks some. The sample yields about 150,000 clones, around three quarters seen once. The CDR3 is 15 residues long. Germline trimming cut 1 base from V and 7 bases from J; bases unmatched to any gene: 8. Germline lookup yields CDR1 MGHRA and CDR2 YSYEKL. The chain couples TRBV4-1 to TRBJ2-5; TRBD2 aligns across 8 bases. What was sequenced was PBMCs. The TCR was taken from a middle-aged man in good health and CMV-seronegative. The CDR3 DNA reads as TGCGCCAGCAGCCAAGCCCCAGCGGGAGTGGTGACCCAGTACTTC. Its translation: CASSQAPAGVVTQYF.